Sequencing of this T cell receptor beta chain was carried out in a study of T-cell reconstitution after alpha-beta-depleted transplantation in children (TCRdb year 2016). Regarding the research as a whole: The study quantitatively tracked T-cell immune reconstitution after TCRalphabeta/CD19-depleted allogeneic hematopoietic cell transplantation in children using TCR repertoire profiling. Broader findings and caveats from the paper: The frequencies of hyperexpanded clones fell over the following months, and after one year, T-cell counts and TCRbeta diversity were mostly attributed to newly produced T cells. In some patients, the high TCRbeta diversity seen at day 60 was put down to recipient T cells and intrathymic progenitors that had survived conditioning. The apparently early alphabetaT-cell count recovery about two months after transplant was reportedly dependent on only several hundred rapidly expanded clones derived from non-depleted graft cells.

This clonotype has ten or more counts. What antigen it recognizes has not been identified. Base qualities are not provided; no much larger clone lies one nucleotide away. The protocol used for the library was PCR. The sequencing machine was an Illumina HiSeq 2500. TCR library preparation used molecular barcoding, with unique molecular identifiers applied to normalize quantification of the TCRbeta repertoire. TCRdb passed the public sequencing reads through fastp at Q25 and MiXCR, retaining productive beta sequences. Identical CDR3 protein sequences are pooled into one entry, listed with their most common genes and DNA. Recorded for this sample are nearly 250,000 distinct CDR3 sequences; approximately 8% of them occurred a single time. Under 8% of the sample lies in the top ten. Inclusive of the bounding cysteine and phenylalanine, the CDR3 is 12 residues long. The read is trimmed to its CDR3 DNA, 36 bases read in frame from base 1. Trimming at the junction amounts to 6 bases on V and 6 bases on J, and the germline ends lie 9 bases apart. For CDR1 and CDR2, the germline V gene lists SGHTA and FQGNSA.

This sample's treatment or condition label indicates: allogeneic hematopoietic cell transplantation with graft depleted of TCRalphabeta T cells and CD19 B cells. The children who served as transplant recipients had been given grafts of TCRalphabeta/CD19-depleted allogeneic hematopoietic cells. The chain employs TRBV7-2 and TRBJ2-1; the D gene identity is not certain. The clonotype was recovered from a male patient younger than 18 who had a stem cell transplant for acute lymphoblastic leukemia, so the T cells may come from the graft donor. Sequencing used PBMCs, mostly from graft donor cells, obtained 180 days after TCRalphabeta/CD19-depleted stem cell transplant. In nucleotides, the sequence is TGTGCCAGCAGTTCCTGGGGCAATGAGCAGTTCTTC. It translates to CASSSWGNEQFF.